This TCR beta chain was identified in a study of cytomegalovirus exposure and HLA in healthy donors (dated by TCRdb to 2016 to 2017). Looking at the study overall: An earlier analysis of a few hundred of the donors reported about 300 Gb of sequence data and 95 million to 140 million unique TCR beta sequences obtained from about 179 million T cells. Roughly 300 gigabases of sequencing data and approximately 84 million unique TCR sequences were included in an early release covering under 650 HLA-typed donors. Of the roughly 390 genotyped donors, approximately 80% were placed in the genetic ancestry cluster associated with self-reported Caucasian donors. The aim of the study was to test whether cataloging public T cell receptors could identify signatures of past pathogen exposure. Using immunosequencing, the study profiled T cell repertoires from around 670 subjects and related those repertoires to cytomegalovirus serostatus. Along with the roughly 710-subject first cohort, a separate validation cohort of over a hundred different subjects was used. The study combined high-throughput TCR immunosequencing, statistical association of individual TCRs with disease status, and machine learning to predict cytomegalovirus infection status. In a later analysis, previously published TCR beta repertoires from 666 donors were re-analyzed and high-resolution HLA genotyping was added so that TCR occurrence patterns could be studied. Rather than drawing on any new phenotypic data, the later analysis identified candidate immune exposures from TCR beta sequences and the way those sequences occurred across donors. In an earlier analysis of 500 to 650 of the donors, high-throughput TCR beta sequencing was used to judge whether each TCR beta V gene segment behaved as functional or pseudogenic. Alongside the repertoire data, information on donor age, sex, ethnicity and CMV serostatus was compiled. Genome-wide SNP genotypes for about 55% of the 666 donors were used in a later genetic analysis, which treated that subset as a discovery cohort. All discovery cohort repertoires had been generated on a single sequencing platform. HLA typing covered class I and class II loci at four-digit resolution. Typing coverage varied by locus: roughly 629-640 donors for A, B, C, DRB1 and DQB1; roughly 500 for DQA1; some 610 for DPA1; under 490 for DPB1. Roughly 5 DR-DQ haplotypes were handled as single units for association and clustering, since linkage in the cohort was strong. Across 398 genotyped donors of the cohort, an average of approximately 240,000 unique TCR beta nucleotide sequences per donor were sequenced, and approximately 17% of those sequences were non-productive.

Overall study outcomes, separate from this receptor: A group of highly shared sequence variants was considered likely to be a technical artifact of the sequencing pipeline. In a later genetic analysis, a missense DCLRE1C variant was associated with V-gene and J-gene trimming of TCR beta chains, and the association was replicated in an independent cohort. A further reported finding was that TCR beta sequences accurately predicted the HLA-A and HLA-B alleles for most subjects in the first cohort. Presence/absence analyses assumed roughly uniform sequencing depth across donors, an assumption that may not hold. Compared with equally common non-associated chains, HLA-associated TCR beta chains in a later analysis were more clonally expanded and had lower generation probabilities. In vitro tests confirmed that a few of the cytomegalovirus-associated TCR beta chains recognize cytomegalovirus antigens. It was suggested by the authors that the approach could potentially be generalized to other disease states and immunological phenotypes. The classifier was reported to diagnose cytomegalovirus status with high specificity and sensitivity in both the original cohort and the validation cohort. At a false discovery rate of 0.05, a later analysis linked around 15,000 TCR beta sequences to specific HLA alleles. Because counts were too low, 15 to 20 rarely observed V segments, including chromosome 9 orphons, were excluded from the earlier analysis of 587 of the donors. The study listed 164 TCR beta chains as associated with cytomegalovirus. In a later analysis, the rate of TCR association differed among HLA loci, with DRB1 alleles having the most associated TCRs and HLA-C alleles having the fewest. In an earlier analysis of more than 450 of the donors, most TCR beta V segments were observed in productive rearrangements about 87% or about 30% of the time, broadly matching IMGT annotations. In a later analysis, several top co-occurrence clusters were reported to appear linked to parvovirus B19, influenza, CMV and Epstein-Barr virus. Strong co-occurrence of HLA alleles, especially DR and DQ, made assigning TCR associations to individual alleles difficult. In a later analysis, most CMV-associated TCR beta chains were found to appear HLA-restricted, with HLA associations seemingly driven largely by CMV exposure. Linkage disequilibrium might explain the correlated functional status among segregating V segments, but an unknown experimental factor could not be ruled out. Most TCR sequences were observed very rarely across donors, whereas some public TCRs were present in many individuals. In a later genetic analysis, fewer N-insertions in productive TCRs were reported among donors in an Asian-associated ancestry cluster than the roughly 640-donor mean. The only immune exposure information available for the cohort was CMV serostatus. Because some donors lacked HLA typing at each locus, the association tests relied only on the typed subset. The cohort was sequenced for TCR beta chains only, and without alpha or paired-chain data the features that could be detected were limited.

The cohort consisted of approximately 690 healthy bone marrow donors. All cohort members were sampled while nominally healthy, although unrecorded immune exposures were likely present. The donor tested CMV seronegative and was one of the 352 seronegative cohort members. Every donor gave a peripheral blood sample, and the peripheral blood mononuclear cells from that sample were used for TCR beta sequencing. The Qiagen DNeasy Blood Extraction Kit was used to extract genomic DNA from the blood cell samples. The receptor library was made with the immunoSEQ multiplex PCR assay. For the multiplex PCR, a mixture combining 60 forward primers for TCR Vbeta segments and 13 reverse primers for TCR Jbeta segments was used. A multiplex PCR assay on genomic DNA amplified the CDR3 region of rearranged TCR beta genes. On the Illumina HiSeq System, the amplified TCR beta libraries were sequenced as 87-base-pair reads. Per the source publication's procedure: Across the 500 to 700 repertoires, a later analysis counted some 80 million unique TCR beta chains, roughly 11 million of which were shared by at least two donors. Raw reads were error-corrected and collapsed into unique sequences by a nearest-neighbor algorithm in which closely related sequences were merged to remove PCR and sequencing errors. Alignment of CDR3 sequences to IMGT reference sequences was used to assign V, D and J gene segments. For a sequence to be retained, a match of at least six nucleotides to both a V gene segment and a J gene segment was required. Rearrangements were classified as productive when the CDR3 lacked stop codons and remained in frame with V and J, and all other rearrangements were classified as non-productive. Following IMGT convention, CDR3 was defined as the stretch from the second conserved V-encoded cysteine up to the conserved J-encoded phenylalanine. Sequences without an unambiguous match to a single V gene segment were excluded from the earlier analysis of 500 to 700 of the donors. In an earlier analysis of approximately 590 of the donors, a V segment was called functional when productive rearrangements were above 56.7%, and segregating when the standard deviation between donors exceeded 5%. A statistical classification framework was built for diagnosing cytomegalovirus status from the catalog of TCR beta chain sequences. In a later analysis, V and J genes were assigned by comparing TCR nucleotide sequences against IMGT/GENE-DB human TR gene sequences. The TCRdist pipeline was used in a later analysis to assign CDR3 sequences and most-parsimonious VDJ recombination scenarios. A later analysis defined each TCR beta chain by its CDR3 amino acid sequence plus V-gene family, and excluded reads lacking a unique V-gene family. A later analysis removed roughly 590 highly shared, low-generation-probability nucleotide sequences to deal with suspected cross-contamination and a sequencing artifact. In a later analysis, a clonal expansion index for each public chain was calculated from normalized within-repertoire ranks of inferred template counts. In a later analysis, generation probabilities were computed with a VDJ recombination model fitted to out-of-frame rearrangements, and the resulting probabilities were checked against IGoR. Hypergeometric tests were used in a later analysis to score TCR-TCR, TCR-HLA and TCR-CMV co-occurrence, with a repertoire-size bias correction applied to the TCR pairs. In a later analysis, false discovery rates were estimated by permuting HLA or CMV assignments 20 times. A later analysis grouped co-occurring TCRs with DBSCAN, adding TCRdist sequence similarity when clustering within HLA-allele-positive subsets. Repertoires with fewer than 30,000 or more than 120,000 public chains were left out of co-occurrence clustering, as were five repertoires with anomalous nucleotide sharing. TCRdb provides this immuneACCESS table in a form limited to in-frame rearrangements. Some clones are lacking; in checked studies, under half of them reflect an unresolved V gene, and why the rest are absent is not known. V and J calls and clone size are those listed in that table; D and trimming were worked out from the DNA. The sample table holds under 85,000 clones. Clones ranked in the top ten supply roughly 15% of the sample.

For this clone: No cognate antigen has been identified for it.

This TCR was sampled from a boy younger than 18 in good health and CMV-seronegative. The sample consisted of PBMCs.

The nucleotides are TGTGCCAGCAGTTACCGCGAAGTTCGGGGAGAGCAGTACTTC. This sequence encodes CASSYREVRGEQYF. Here the chain combines TRBV6-6 and TRBJ2-7; TRBD2 might be the D gene, on 5 matching bases. Inclusive of the bounding cysteine and phenylalanine, the CDR3 is 14 residues long. Left in the record is the CDR3 DNA by itself, 42 bases read in frame from the first base. At the junction V is shortened by 2 bases and J by 7 bases, with 15 bases in between. Looking up the germline V gene (reference sequence) yields CDR1 MNHNY and CDR2 SVGAGI.